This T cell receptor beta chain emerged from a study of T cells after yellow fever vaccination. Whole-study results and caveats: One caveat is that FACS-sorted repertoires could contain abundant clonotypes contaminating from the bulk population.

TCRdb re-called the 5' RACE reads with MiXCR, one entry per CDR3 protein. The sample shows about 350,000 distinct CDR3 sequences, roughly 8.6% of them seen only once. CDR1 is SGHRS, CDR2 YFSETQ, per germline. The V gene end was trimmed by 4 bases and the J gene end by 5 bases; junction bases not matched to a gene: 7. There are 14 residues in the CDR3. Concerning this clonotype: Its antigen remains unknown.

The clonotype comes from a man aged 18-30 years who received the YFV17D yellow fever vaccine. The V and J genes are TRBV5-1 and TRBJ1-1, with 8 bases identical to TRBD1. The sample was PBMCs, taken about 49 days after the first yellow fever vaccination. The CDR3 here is CASSVTGAETEAFF. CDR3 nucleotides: TGCGCCAGCAGCGTGACAGGGGCAGAAACTGAAGCTTTCTTT.